This T cell receptor beta chain was observed in a study of regulatory T cells in long-lasting Graves disease. Study as a whole: Graves' patients, newly diagnosed, had taken antithyroid drugs under 3 months. General study findings and limits: Not thyroid tissue but only peripheral blood was studied.

As for time point: newly diagnosed GD, antithyroid drugs for less than 3 months. Researchers made the TCR library from RNA that was extracted from PBMCs. To make TCR beta libraries, researchers used iRepertoire HTBI primers and Arm-PCR of CDR3 regions. TCRdb ran MiXCR on the multiplex PCR reads and lists one entry per CDR3 protein. The repertoire consists of roughly 500,000 distinct CDR3 sequences, with roughly 13% occurring once and the leading ten covering 10%. About this clonotype: What it binds is not known.

Germline lookup yields CDR1 DFQATT and CDR2 SNEGSKA (reference sequence). Trimming left V 0 bases short and J 5 bases short, with 11 bases between. The CDR3 loop spans 14 amino acids. These data also featured in a second study, about T cells in Graves' hyperthyroidism and ophthalmopathy. That paper states: Ophthalmopathy onset followed model prediction by a median approximately 5.9 months.

The TCR was taken from a man aged 30-40 years with Graves disease. This chain uses TRBV20-1 with TRBJ2-1, with D unresolved. The source material was peripheral blood mononuclear cells (PBMCs), sampled at new diagnosis, from a patient treated with antithyroid drugs. The chain's CDR3 is CSARDPSQDNEQFF. Here the CDR3 DNA reads TGCAGTGCTAGAGATCCCAGCCAGGACAATGAGCAGTTCTTC.